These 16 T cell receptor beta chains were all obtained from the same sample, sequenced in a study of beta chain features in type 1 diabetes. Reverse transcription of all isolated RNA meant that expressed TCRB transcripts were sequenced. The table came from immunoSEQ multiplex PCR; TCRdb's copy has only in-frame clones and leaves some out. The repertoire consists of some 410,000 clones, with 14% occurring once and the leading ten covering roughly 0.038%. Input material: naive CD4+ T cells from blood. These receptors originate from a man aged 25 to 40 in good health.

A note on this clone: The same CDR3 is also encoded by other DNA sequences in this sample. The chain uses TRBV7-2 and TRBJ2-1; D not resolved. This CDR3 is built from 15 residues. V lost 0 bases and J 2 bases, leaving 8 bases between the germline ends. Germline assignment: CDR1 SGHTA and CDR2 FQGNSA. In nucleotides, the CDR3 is TGTGCCAGCAGCTTAGCGCTAGGGACCTACAATGAGCAGTTCTTC. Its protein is CASSLALGTYNEQFF.

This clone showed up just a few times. CDR3 in DNA: TGTGCCAGCAGCCCCAGAAGCGGCAATGAGCAGTTCTTC. It encodes CASSPRSGNEQFF. The chain recombines TRBV7-2 with TRBJ2-1, with D maybe TRBD2 (5 bases). The CDR3 runs to 13 residues. The germline gives CDR1 SGHTA, CDR2 FQGNSA. Trimming removed 5 bases at V and 6 bases at J, with 11 bases between.

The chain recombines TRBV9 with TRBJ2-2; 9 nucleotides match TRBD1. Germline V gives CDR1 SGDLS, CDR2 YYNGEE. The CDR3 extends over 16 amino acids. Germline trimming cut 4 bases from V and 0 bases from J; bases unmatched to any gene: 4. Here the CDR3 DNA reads TGTGCCAGCAGCACCAGGGACAGGGCGAACACCGGGGAGCTGTTTTTT. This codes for CASSTRDRANTGELFF.

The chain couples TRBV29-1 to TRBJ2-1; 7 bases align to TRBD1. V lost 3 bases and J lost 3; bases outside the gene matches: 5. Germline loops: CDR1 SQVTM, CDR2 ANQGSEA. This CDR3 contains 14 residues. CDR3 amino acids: CSVDSRDSYNEQFF. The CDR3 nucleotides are TGCAGCGTTGATAGTCGGGACAGCTACAATGAGCAGTTCTTC.

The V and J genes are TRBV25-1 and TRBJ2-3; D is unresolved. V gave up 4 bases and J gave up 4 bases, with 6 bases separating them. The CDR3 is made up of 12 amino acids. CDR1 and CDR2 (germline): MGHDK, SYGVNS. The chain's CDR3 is CASSGFSDTQYF. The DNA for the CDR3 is TGTGCCAGCAGTGGTTTCTCAGATACGCAGTATTTT. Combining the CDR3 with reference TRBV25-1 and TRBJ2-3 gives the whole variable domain EADIYQTPRYLVIGTGKKITLECSQTMGHDKMYWYQQDPGMELHLIHYSYGVNSTEKGDLSSESTVSRIRTEHFPLTLESARPSHTSQYLCASSGFSDTQYFGPGTRLTVL.

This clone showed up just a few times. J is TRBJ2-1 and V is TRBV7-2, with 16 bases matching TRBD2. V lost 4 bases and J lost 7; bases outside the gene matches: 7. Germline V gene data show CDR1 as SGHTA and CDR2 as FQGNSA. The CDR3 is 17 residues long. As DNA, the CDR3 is TGTGCCAGCAGCTCCCCGGGACTAGCGGGGGGGCTTAATGAGCAGTTCTTC. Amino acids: CASSSPGLAGGLNEQFF.

The CDR3 is CASSEALGTGSYEQYF. CDR3 bases: TGTGCCAGCAGTGAAGCGCTTGGGACAGGGTCCTACGAGCAGTACTTC. The chain carries TRBV6-1 and TRBJ2-7; TRBD1 agrees at 9 bases. This CDR3 spans 16 amino acids. Per germline, CDR1 MNHNS and CDR2 SASEGT. The trim removed 0 bases at V and 1 base at J, leaving 4 bases unmatched.

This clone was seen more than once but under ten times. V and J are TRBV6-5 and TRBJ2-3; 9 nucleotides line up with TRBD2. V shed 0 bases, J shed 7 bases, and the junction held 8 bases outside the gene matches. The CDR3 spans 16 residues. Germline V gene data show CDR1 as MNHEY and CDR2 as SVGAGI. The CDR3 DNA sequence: TGTGCCAGCAGTTACTCGGCGGGGGGGCCGAGAAATACGCAGTATTTT. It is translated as CASSYSAGGPRNTQYF.

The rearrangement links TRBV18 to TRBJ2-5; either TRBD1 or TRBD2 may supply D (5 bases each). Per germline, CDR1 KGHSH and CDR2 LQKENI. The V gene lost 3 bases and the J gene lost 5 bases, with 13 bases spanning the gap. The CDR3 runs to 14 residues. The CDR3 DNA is TGTGCCAGCTCACCTGGGGGATCTCCGGAGACCCAGTACTTC. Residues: CASSPGGSPETQYF.

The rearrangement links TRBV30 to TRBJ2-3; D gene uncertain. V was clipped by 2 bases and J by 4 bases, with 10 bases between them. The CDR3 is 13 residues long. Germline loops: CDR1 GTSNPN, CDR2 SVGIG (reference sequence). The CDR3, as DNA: TGTGCCTGGAGTCTGGGGAATTCAGATACGCAGTATTTT. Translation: CAWSLGNSDTQYF.

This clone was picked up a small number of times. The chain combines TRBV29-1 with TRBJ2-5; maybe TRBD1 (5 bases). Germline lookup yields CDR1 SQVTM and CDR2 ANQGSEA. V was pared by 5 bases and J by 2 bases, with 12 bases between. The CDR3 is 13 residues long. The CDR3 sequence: CSVSQGVQETQYF. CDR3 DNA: TGCAGCGTTAGTCAGGGCGTACAAGAGACCCAGTACTTC.

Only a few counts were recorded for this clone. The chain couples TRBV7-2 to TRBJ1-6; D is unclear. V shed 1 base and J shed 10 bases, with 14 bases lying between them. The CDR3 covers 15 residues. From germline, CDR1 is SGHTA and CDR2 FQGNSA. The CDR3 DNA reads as TGTGCCAGCAGCTTAGTTGTTCAGCTTGGGTCACCCCTCCACTTT. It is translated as CASSLVVQLGSPLHF.

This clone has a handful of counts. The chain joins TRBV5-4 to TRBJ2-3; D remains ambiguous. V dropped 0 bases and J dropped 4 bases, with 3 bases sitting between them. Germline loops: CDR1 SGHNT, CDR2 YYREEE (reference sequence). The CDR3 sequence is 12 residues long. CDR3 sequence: CASSLAADTQYF. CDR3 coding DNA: TGTGCCAGCAGCTTGGCAGCAGATACGCAGTATTTT.

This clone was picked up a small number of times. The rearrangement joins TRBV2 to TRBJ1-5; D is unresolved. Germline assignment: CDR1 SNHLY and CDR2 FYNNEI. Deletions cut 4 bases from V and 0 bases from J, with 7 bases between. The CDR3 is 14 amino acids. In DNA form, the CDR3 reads TGTGCCAGCAGTGCGATATATAGCAATCAGCCCCAGCATTTT. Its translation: CASSAIYSNQPQHF.

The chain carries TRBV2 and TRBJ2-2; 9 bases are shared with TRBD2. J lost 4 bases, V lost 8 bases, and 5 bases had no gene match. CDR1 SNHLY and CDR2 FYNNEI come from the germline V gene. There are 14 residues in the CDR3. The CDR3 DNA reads TGTGCCAGCTCTAGCGGGGCGGTCACCGGGGAGCTGTTTTTT. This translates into CASSSGAVTGELFF. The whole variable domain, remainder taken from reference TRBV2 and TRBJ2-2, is EPEVTQTPSHQVTQMGQEVILRCVPISNHLYFYWYRQILGQKVEFLVSFYNNEISEKSEIFDDQFSVERPDGSNFTLKIRSTKLEDSAMYFCASSSGAVTGELFFGEGSRLTVL.

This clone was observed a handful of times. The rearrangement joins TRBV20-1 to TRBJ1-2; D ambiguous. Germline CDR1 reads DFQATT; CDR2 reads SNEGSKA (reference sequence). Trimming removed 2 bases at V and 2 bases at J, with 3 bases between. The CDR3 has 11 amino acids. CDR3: CSARKNYGYTF. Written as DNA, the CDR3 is TGCAGTGCTAGAAAAAACTATGGCTACACCTTC.